A selection of T cell receptor beta chains follows, all from one sample in a study of cytomegalovirus exposure and HLA in healthy donors. Profiled with immunoSEQ multiplex PCR; TCRdb holds only in-frame clones, not every one. The table lists about 180,000 clones, around 78% of them singletons, with about 3.1% in the top ten. The sample comprised PBMCs. Every receptor here comes from a woman aged 50 to 60 in good health and CMV-seropositive. Both conserved end residues are part of each CDR3.

TRBV9	TRBJ2-7	CASSRTSLPYEQYF
TRBV7-2	TRBJ1-3	CASSLAGQGMVGNTIYF
TRBV18	TRBJ2-7	CASSPAASSGGYEQYF
TRBV4-1	TRBJ2-3	CASSLQTSGTPTDTQYF
TRBV7-7	TRBJ2-2	CASSHERATGELFF
TRBV7-9	TRBJ2-3	CASSSRQREGRDTQYF
TRBV5-4	TRBJ1-1	CASSLGGGMNTEAFF
TRBV5-1	TRBJ2-1	CASSLGGAAGEQFF
TRBV27	TRBJ2-5	CASSLTGWGREQETQYF
TRBV28	TRBJ1-1	CASVPSPGLNTEAFF
TRBV5-4	TRBJ2-2	CASSLGGLHTGELFF
TRBV5-1	TRBJ2-1	CASSFGTGFSYNEQFF
TRBV5-4	TRBJ1-2	CASRGGADYGYTF
TRBV19	TRBJ2-7	CASSTLPGGYYEQYF
TRBV4-2	TRBJ2-1	CASSQVGPGASGVRDEQFF
TRBV11-2	TRBJ1-2	CASSSGGREYGYTF
TRBV6-1	TRBJ1-2	CASSENSGGVYGYTF
TRBV4-2	TRBJ1-3	CASSLTGSGNTIYF
TRBV29-1	TRBJ2-6	CSVERISGANVLTF
TRBV6-5	TRBJ2-4	CASHPSRVVDIQYF
TRBV19	TRBJ1-3	CASSIGADSGNTIYF
TRBV19	TRBJ2-1	CASSITGSDEQFF
TRBV19	TRBJ2-5	CASSSPRTSDGETQYF
TRBV11-2	TRBJ2-5	CASSLVGTGGIETQYF
TRBV5-6	TRBJ1-4	CASSELGGTLGEKLFF
TRBV6-6	TRBJ2-3	CASSYSRQGAGDTQYF
TRBV14	TRBJ2-1	CASGQGSSYNEQFF
TRBV19	TRBJ1-4	CASSQGSGNEKLFF
TRBV5-4	TRBJ1-1	CASSSSMAATEAFF
TRBV7-6	TRBJ2-7	CASSLGPPLGRSYEQYF
TRBV28	TRBJ1-1	CASSLGGQEAEAFF
TRBV6-6	TRBJ1-2	CASRDGQVGDYGYTF
TRBV11-2	TRBJ1-2	CASSLGVDRAPF
TRBV28	TRBJ1-2	CASSLSDRVGGYTF
TRBV28	-	CASRIGQTYEQYF
TRBV7-6	TRBJ2-1	CASSRVSYNEQFF
TRBV28	TRBJ2-7	CASRGTSGPYEQYF
TRBV19	TRBJ1-5	CASSMTGHPSNQPQHF
TRBV5-4	TRBJ2-3	CASSPAGGLDQGDTQYF
TRBV7-2	TRBJ1-2	CASSPRTGGRYGYTF
TRBV5-1	TRBJ2-6	CASSLYPGTGANGLTF
TRBV30	TRBJ1-5	CAWSAGGSGQPQHF
TRBV5-1	TRBJ1-1	CASSLWGIDRGGNTEAFF
TRBV30	TRBJ1-4	CAWKSQGRDEKLFF
TRBV5-1	TRBJ1-3	CASSQGQGKSGNTIYF
TRBV15	TRBJ2-2	CATSSRQGNTGELFF
TRBV6-1	TRBJ1-2	CASSEGVYDYTF
TRBV11-2	TRBJ1-1	CASSFLGLNTEAFF
TRBV18	TRBJ2-5	CASSVRHIAGGAETQYF
TRBV11-2	TRBJ2-5	CASSLAPRGETQYF
TRBV7-2	TRBJ2-2	CASSRGGRGTGELFF
TRBV11-2	TRBJ1-1	CASSADRALFAFF
TRBV2	TRBJ2-6	CASSESRRGLLRGANVLTF